The following is a TCR beta chain sequence with its context. This entry comes from a study of blood T cell repertoires in COVID-19. Whole-study context: Samples came from the United States, Italy and Spain, spanning acute and convalescent COVID-19. From T cells, B-cell-depleted T cells, or PBMCs came the material, which was cDNA or gDNA.

The length of the CDR3 is 12 residues. The ends were cut back, 3 bases at V and 4 bases at J, with 6 bases in the middle. Germline lookup yields CDR1 SGHRS and CDR2 YFSETQ. Original methodology: Estimation of nucleated cell counts was performed using reference gene primer amplification. Clones were sequenced by immunoSEQ multiplex PCR, and TCRdb holds only the in-frame ones, with some missing. That table supplies the V and J calls and clone size; D and trimming were determined from the DNA. The sample records about 21,000 clones, 85% to 95% being singletons. The receptor was isolated from a woman aged 45-60 years with active COVID-19. The V call is TRBV5-1, the J call TRBJ2-3; D remains ambiguous. The specimen was peripheral blood. For the CDR3, the DNA is TGCGCCAGCAGCTCCTACTCAGATACGCAGTATTTT. Translation gives CASSSYSDTQYF.